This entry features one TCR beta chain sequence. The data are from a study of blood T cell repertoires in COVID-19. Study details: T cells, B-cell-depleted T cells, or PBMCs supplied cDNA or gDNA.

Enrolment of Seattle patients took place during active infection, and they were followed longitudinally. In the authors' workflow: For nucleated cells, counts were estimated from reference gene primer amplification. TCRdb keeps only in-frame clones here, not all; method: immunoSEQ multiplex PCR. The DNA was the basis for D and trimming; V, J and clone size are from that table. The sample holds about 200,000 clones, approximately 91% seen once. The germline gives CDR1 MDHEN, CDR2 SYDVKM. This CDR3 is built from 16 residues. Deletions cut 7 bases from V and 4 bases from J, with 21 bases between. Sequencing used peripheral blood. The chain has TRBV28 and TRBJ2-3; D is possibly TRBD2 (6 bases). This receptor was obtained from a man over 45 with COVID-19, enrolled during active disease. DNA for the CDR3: TGTGCCAGCACCCCCCGGGGGACTTCTAGATCAGATACGCAGTATTTT. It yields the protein CASTPRGTSRSDTQYF.